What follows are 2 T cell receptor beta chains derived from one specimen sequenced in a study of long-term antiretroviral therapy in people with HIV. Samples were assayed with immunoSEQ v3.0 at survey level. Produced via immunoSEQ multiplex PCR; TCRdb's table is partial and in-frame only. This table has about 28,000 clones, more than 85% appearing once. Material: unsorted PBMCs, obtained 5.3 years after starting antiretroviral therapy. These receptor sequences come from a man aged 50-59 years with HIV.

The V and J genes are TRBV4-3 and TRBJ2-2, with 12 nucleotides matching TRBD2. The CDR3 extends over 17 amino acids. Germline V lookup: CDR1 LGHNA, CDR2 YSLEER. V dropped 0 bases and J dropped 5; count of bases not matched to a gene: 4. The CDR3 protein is CASSQDPSGGVTGELFF. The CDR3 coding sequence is TGCGCCAGCAGCCAAGACCCTAGCGGGGGGGTTACCGGGGAGCTGTTTTTT.

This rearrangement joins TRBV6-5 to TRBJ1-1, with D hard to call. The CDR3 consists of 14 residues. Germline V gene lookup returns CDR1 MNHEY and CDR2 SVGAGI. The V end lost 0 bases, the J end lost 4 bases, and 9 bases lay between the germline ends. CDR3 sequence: CASSYSGLSTEAFF. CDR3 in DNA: TGTGCCAGCAGTTACTCAGGGCTGAGCACTGAAGCTTTCTTT.